These 8 T cell receptor beta chains were sequenced from one sample in a study of regulatory T cells in long-lasting Graves disease. The time point was: newly diagnosed GD, antithyroid drugs for less than 3 months. Scientists built the TCR library using RNA that was extracted from PBMCs. Assembly of TCR beta libraries relied on iRepertoire HTBI primers together with Arm-PCR of CDR3 regions. TCRdb used MiXCR to reprocess the multiplex PCR reads, holding one entry per CDR3 protein. The sample carries about 530,000 distinct CDR3 sequences, roughly a sixth recorded once. Separately, the same data were catalogued under a study of T cells in Graves' hyperthyroidism and ophthalmopathy.

Source: peripheral blood mononuclear cells (PBMCs), taken at new diagnosis, from a patient treated with antithyroid drugs. The receptors were gathered from a woman aged 40 to 65 with Graves disease.

This clonotype was detected many times. J is TRBJ1-1 and V is TRBV6-1; D uncertain. Trimming took 5 bases from V and 0 from J, leaving 10 bases between them. Germline V CDR1 and CDR2: MNHNS, SASEGT. This CDR3 has 14 residues. The CDR3 region has the DNA TGTGCCAGCAGTAACGGACGGATGAACACTGAAGCTTTCTTT. Its translation: CASSNGRMNTEAFF.

There are many counts of this clonotype. CDR3 residues: CASSYSPGVQGAKNIQYF. The CDR3 DNA is TGTGCCAGCAGTTACTCCCCGGGGGTTCAGGGCGCCAAAAACATTCAGTACTTC. V and J are TRBV6-5 and TRBJ2-4; possible D gene TRBD2, 6 bases. The CDR3 is 18 amino acids. V shed 0 bases and J shed 1 base, with 16 bases lying between them. Per the germline V gene, CDR1 is MNHEY and CDR2 is SVGAGI.

This clonotype was detected many times. The rearrangement joins TRBV20-1 to TRBJ2-5, with D hard to call. V was shortened by 0 bases and J by 5 bases, with 10 bases between the two germline ends. Germline CDR1 and CDR2: DFQATT and SNEGSKA (reference sequence). This CDR3 has 13 amino acids. This CDR3 reads CSARDGSRETQYF. For the CDR3, the DNA is TGCAGTGCTAGAGATGGGTCCCGGGAGACCCAGTACTTC.

On this clonotype: This clone may be a read error of a much larger clone one base away. CDR3: CVSSEAGTYTGELFF. The CDR3 bases are TGTGTCAGCAGTGAAGCGGGGACTTACACCGGGGAGCTGTTTTTT. This chain joins TRBV2 and TRBJ2-2; 7 bases align to TRBD2. This CDR3 is built from 15 residues. Germline-derived CDR1 and CDR2 are SNHLY and FYNNEI.

This clonotype was picked up many times. This rearrangement joins TRBV5-1 to TRBJ2-3; 11 bases are shared with TRBD2. CDR1 and CDR2 (germline): SGHRS, YFSETQ. CDR3 size: 16 residues. Trimming at V came to 0 bases and at J to 7 bases, leaving 7 bases not matched to a gene. The CDR3 here is CASSLVGTSGKNTQYF. The CDR3, as DNA: TGCGCCAGCAGCTTGGTGGGGACTAGCGGAAAGAATACGCAGTATTTT.

The rearrangement links TRBV7-8 to TRBJ2-1; 7 positions match TRBD2. The germline V gene has CDR1 SGHVS and CDR2 FQNEAQ. Unmatched junction bases numbered 10, after V lost 3 bases and J lost 5 bases. The CDR3 loop spans 16 amino acids. The CDR3 sequence: CASSLGGFGINNEQFF. The DNA of the CDR3 is TGTGCCAGCAGCTTGGGGGGGTTTGGGATTAACAATGAGCAGTTCTTC.

Only a few counts were recorded for this clonotype. The chain recombines TRBV27 with TRBJ1-3, with D maybe TRBD1 (5 bases). V lost 0 bases to trimming and J lost 0 bases, with 9 bases between them. This CDR3 is built from 16 residues. From germline, CDR1 is MNHEY and CDR2 SMNVEV (reference sequence). CDR3 amino acids: CASSLSPGGSGNTIYF. The CDR3 DNA reads as TGTGCCAGCAGTTTATCTCCTGGGGGCTCTGGAAACACCATATATTTT.

This clonotype was seen at least ten times. The V and J genes are TRBV3-1 and TRBJ2-3; D is possibly TRBD1 (6 bases). CDR1 LGHDT and CDR2 YNNKEL come from the germline V gene (reference sequence). V was shortened by 7 bases and J by 0 bases, with 20 bases between the two germline ends. This CDR3 has 17 amino acids. In DNA form, the CDR3 reads TGTGCCAGCACCCAGGGGAACAGACCTATAAGCACAGATACGCAGTATTTT. Translated: CASTQGNRPISTDTQYF.